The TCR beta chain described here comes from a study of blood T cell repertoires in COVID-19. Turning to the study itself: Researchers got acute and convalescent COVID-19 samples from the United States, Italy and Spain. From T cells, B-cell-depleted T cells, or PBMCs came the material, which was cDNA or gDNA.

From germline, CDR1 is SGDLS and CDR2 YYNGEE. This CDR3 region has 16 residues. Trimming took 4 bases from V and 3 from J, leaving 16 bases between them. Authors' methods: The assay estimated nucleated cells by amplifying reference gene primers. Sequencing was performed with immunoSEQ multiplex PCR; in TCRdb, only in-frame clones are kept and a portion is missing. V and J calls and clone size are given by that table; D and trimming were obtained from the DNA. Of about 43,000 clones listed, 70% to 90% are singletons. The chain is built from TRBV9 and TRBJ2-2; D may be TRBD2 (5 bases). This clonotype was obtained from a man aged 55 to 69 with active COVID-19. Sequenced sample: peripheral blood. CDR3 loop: CASSPRKGVDTGELFF. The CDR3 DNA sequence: TGTGCCAGCAGCCCCAGAAAGGGAGTTGACACCGGGGAGCTGTTTTTT. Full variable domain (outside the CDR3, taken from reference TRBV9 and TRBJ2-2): DSGVTQTPKHLITATGQRVTLRCSPRSGDLSVYWYQQSLDQGLQFLIQYYNGEERAKGNILERFSAQQFPDLHSELNLSSLELGDSALYFCASSPRKGVDTGELFFGEGSRLTVL.